In this sample, the clone carrying this T cell receptor (beta chain) turned up once. The RNA, about 0.45 to 1 ug, was put through reverse transcription using random hexamers. The method of amplification for TCR beta CDR3 was immunoSEQ multiplex PCR, covering 54 Vbeta and 13 Jbeta. TCRdb passed the immunoSEQ multiplex PCR reads through MiXCR, listing each CDR3 protein once. Of about 180,000 distinct CDR3 sequences listed, roughly 94% are singletons. The sample comes from a study of CD8 T cells in Susac syndrome. The CDR3 extends over 15 amino acids. Germline values: CDR1 LGHNA, CDR2 YSLEER. Trimming took 3 bases from V and 2 from J, leaving 14 bases between them.

This rearrangement joins TRBV4-3 to TRBJ2-7, with D tentatively TRBD1 (6 bases). Sequenced sample: CD4+ T cells from PBMCs. This clonotype was obtained from a human donor with Susac syndrome. The CDR3 DNA is TGCGCCAGCAGCCAGACCCTTGGGGGCCCCTACGAGCAGTACTTC. It is translated as CASSQTLGGPYEQYF.